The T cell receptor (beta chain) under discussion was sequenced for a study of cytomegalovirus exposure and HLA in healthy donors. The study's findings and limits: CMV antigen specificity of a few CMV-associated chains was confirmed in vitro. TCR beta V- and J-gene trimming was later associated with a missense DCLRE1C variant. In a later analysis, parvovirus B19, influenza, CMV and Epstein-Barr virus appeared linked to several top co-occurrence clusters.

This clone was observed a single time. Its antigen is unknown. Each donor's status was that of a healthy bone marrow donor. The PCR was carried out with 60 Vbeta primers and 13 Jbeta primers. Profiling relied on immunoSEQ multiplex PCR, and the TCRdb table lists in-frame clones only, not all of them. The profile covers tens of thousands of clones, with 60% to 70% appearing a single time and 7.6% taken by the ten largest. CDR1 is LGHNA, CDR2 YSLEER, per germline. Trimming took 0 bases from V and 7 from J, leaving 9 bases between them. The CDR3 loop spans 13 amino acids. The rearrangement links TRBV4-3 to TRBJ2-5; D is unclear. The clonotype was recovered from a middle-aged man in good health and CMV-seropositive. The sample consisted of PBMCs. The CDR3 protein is CASSQDRVRTQYF. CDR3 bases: TGCGCCAGCAGCCAAGATCGGGTTCGGACCCAGTACTTC.